This T cell receptor (beta chain) was sequenced in a study of T cells in Graves' hyperthyroidism and ophthalmopathy. This clonotype was detected a few times. No progression to ophthalmopathy during 18 months of follow-up defined stable disease. It was around 10 ml of fresh peripheral blood that supplied the PBMCs. TCR beta CDR3 regions were amplified from RNA. The TCR CDR3 first-round RT-PCR relied on the HTBI primer set. TCRdb independently ran MiXCR on the multiplex PCR reads; one entry per CDR3 protein. This table has 300,000 to 450,000 distinct CDR3 sequences, less than 15% appearing once. V dropped 0 bases and J dropped 5 bases, with 15 bases sitting between them. The CDR3 is 15 residues long. Germline loops: CDR1 SGHDT, CDR2 YYEEEE.

V gene TRBV5-6 combines with J gene TRBJ2-7; D is perhaps TRBD1 or TRBD2 (6 bases each). This TCR was recovered from a young woman with Graves' hyperthyroidism. Sequenced: blood. CDR3 residues: CASSLAGGWGHEQYF. DNA of the CDR3: TGTGCCAGCAGCTTGGCCGGGGGCTGGGGCCACGAGCAGTACTTC.